This T cell receptor (beta chain) comes out of a study of blood T cell repertoires in COVID-19 (dated by TCRdb to 2018 to 2021). Regarding the complete study: Samples from collaborators originated in the United States, Italy and Spain and spanned both the acute and convalescent phases of COVID-19. Samples were obtained from the ongoing ImmuneRACE study (first 160 participants) and from 1,254 subjects provided by 6 global collaborators. Subjects who had been exposed to COVID-19, were actively infected with it, or had recovered from it provided the deeply sampled blood TCRbeta repertoires that made up the dataset. The repertoires were released in a freely available public database meant as a resource for research on the immune response to SARS-CoV-2. Sample metadata almost always included a de-identified subject ID, COVID-19 status, age in years and sex. The prospective study material was composed of cDNA or gDNA derived from T cells, B-cell-depleted T cells, or PBMCs. Where available, HLA class I and class II types were obtained from metadata supplied by the sample provider rather than from assay-based typing. What the authors observed across the whole study: The quantity of clinical and demographic metadata differed by source and by participant and was supplied without curation.

As regards this clone: Its target antigen remains unknown. No qualities accompany the bases; no much larger clone lies one base away.

The cysteine opens and the phenylalanine closes a CDR3 of 15 amino acids. The kept DNA is CDR3 alone, 45 bases in frame from the first base. V is pruned by 5 bases and J by 4 bases, leaving 8 bases of the junction without a gene match. As encoded in the germline V gene, CDR1 is MNHEY while CDR2 is SVGAGI. TCRbeta CDR3 regions were amplified from genomic DNA by means of the immunoSEQ Assay, a bias-controlled multiplex PCR. In the original analysis: The number of nucleated cells in each sample was estimated from the amplification of reference gene primers within the assay. To quantify the absolute abundance of each unique TCRbeta CDR3 rearrangement, sequence reads were collapsed and filtered. Productive Simpson clonality was computed per sample as the square root of Simpson's diversity index over productive rearrangements. TCRdb took over this immuneACCESS table, retaining in-frame rearrangements with V and J assigned. Such tables are incomplete; in checked studies, under half of the missing clones stem from an unresolved V gene, and the remainder is unexplained. D and trimming were read from the DNA, whereas the V and J calls and clone size are those reported in that table. The sample has some 180,000 clones on record, roughly 91% of them singletons. Under 6.5% of the sample comes from the top ten.

Each collaborating institution followed its own protocols to collect whole blood in K2EDTA tubes. Collaborator samples were shipped for TCRbeta analysis as frozen whole blood, isolated PBMCs, or DNA extracted from either sample type. The sample was peripheral blood. The clonotype was recovered from a man aged 40-49 years with active or convalescent COVID-19. The V and J genes are TRBV6-5 and TRBJ2-3, with 8 bases in between that match TRBD2. The CDR3 sequence is CASSRGGILPDTQYF. The sequenced DNA is TGTGCCAGCAGTCGGGGGGGCATTCTCCCAGATACGCAGTATTTT.